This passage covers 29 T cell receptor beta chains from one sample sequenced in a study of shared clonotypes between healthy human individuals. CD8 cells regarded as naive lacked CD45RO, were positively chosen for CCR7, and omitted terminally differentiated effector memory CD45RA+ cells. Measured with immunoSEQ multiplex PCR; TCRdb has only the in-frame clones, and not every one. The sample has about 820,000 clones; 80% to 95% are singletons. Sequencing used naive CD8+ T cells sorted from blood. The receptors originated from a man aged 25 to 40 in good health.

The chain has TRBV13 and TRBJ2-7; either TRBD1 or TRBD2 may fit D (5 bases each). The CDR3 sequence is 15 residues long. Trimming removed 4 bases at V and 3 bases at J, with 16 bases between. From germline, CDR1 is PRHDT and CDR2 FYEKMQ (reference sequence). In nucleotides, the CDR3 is TGTGCCAGCAGCTACCACCGGGACGGGAACTACGAGCAGTACTTC. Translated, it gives CASSYHRDGNYEQYF.

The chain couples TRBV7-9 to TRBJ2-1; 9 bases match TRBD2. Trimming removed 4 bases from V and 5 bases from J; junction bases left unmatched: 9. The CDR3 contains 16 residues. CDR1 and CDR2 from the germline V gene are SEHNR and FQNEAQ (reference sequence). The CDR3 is CASSSVRLADNNEQFF. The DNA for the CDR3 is TGTGCCAGCAGCTCGGTTCGACTAGCGGATAACAATGAGCAGTTCTTC.

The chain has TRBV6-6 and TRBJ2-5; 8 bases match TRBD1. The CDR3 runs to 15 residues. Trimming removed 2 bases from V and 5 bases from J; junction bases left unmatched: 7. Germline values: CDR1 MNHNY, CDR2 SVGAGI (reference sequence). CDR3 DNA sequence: TGTGCCAGCAGTTACACGGACAGGGCTTCCGAGACCCAGTACTTC. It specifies CASSYTDRASETQYF.

The CDR3 reads CASSKDAFQETQYF. CDR3 DNA sequence: TGTGCCAGCAGCAAGGACGCATTCCAAGAGACCCAGTACTTC. The chain couples TRBV5-4 to TRBJ2-5; the D is unclear. V was shortened by 4 bases and J by 1 base, with 11 bases between the two germline ends. The germline gives CDR1 SGHNT, CDR2 YYREEE (reference sequence). This CDR3 spans 14 amino acids.

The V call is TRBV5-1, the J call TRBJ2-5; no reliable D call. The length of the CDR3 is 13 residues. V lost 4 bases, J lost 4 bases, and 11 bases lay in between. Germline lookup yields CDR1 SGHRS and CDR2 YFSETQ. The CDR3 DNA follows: TGCGCCAGCAGCCGTACCTTGGGAGAGACCCAGTACTTC. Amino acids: CASSRTLGETQYF.

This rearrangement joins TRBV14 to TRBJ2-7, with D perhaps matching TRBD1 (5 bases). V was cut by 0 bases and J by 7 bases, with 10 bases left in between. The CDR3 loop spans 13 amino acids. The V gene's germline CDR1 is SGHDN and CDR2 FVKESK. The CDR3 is CASSQETDWEQYF. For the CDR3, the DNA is TGTGCCAGCAGCCAAGAGACAGATTGGGAGCAGTACTTC.

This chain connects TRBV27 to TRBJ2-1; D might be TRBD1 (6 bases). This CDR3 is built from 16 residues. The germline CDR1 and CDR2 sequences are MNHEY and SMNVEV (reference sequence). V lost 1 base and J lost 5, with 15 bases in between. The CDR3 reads CASSLWWQGTNNEQFF. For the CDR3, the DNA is TGTGCCAGCAGTTTATGGTGGCAGGGGACAAACAATGAGCAGTTCTTC.

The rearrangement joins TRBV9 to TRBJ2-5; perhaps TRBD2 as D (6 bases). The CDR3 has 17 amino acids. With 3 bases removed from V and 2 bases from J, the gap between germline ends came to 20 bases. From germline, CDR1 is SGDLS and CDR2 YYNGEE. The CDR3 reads CASSEGTLVGSQETQYF. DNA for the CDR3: TGTGCCAGCAGCGAGGGGACTCTCGTAGGATCACAAGAGACCCAGTACTTC.

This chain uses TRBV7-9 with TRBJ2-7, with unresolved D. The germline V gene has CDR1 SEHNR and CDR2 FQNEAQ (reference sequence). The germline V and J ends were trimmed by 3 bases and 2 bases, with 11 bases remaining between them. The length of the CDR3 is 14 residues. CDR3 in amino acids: CASSFRHRPYEQYF. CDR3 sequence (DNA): TGTGCCAGCAGCTTCAGACACAGACCCTACGAGCAGTACTTC.

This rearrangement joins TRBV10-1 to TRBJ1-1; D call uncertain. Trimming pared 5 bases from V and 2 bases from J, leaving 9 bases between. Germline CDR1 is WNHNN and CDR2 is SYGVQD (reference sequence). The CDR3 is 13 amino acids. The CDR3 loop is CASSLTINTEAFF. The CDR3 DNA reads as TGCGCCAGCAGTCTTACCATAAACACTGAAGCTTTCTTT.

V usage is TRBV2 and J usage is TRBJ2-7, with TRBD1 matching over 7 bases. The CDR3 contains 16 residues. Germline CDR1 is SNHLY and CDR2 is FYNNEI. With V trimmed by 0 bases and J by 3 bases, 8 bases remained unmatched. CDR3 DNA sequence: TGTGCCAGCAGTGAAGCGACCGGACAGGCGCTCTACGAGCAGTACTTC. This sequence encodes CASSEATGQALYEQYF.

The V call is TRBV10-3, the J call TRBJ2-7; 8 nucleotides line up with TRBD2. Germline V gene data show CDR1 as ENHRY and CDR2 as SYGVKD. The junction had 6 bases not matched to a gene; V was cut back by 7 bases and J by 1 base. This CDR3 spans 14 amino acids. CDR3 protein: CAINGLAPSYEQYF. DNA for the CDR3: TGTGCCATCAATGGACTAGCTCCATCCTACGAGCAGTACTTC.

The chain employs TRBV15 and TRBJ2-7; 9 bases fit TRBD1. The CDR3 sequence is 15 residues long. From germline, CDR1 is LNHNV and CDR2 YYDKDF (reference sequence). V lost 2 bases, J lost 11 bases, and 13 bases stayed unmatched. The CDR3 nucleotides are TGTGCCACCAGCAGATCCTCCGGGACAGGGAGAGGGGAGTACTTC. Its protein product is CATSRSSGTGRGEYF.

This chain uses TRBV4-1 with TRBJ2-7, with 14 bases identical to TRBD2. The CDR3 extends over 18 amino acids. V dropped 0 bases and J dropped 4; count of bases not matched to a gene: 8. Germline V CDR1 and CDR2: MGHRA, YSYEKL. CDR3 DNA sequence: TGCGCCAGCAGCCAAGATGGGGGACTAGCGGGAGAAGTTTACGAGCAGTACTTC. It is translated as CASSQDGGLAGEVYEQYF.

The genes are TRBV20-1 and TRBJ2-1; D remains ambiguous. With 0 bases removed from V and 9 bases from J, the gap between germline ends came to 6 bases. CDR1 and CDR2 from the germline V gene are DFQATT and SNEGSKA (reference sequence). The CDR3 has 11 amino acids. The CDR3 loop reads CSARDWSEQFF. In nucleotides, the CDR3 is TGCAGTGCTAGAGATTGGTCTGAGCAGTTCTTC.

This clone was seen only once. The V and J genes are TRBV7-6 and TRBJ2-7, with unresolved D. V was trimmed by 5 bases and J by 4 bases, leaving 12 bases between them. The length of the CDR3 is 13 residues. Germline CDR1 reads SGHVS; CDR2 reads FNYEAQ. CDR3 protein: CASSPEVPYEQYF. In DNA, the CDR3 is TGTGCCAGCAGCCCCGAGGTTCCTTACGAGCAGTACTTC.

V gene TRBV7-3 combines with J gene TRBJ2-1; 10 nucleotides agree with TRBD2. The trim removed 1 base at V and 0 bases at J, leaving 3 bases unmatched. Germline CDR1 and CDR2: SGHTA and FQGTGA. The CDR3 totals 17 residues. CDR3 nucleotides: TGTGCCAGCAGCTTAAATCCTAGCGGGAGCTCCTACAATGAGCAGTTCTTC. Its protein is CASSLNPSGSSYNEQFF.

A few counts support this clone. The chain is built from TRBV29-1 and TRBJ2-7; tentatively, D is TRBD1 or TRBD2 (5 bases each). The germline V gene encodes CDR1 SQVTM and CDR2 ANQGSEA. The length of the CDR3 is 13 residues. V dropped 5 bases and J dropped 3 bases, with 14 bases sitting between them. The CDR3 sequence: CSVRVGTGYEQYF. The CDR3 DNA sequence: TGCAGCGTTAGGGTAGGGACGGGCTACGAGCAGTACTTC.

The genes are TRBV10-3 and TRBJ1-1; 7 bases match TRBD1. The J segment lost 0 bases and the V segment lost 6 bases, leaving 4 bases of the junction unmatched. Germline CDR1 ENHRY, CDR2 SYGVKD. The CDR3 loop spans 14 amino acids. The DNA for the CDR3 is TGTGCCATCAGGACGGGACAGCTGAACACTGAAGCTTTCTTT. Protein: CAIRTGQLNTEAFF.

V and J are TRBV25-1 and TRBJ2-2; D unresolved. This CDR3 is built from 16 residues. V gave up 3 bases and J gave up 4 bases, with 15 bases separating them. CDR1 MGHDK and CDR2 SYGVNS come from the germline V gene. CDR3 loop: CASSDPLIGGTGELFF. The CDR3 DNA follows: TGTGCCAGCAGTGACCCTCTGATAGGCGGCACCGGGGAGCTGTTTTTT.

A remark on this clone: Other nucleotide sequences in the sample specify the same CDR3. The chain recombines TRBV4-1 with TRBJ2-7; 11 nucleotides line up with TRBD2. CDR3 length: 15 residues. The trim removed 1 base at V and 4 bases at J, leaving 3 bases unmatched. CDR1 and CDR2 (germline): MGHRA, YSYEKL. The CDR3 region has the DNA TGCGCCAGCAGCCAAGTAGCGGGAGGGCCTTACGAGCAGTACTTC. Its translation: CASSQVAGGPYEQYF.

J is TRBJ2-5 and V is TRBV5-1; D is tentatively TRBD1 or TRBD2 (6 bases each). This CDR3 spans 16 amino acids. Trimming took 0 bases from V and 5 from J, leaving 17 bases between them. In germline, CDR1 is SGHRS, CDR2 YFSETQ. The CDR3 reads CASSLVGGMGGETQYF. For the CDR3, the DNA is TGCGCCAGCAGCTTGGTAGGGGGGATGGGCGGTGAGACCCAGTACTTC. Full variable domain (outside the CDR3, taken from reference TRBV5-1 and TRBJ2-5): KAGVTQTPRYLIKTRGQQVTLSCSPISGHRSVSWYQQTPGQGLQFLFEYFSETQRNKGNFPGRFSGRQFSNSRSEMNVSTLELGDSALYLCASSLVGGMGGETQYFGPGTRLLVL.

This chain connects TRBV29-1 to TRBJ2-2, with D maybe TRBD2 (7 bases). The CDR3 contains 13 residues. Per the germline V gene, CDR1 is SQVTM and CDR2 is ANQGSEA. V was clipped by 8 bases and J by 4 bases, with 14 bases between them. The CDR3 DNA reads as TGCAGCCACCGGGGGGCCAGCACCGGGGAGCTGTTTTTT. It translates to CSHRGASTGELFF.

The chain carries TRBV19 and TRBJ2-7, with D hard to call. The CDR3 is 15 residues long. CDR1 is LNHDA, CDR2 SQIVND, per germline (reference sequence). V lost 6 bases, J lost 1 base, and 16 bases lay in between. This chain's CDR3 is CASSPVGGTSYEQYF. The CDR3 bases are TGTGCCAGTAGCCCTGTAGGCGGTACTTCCTACGAGCAGTACTTC.

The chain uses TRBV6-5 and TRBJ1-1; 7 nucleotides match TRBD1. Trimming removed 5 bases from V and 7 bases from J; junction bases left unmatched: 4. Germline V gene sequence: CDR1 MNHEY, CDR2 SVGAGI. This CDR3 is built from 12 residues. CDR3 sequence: CASSRQGLEAFF. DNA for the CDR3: TGTGCCAGCAGTAGACAGGGTCTTGAAGCTTTCTTT.

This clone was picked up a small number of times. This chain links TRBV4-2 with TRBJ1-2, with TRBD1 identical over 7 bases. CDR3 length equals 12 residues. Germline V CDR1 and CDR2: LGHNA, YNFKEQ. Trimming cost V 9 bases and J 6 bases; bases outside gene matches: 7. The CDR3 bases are TGTGCCAGTCGACAGGGCGCCCATGGCTACACCTTC. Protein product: CASRQGAHGYTF.

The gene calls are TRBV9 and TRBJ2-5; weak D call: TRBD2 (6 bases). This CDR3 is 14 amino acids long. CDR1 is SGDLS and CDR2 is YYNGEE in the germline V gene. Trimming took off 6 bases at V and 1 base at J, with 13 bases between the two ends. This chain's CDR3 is CASTPLAFQETQYF. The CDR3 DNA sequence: TGTGCCAGCACCCCACTAGCTTTCCAAGAGACCCAGTACTTC.

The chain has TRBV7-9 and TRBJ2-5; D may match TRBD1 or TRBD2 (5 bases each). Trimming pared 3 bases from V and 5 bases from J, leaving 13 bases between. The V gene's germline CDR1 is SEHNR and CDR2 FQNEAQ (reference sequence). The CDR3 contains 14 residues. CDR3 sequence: CASSLGDPRETQYF. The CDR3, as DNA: TGTGCCAGCAGCTTGGGGGACCCACGGGAGACCCAGTACTTC.

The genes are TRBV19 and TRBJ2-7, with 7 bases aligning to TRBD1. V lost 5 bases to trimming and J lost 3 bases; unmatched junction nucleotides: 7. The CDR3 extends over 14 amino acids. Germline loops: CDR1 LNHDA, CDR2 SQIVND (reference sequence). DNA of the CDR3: TGTGCCAGTAGTTGGGCAGGGGGTGACTACGAGCAGTACTTC. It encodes CASSWAGGDYEQYF.